This TCR beta chain was recorded in a study of regulatory T cells in long-lasting Graves disease. Study-level results: Persistent patients shared 2,500 to 3,000 public clonotypes among themselves. Newly diagnosed patients shared fewer, at under 1,000.

This clonotype was seen more than once but under ten times. Its antigen is not identified. Building of the TCR beta libraries involved iRepertoire HTBI primers and Arm-PCR of CDR3 regions. In TCRdb, the multiplex PCR reads were re-called with MiXCR into one record per CDR3 protein. Here the sample spans more than 350,000 distinct CDR3 sequences, 21% being singletons. Trimming removed 4 bases at V and 2 bases at J, with 14 bases between. In germline, CDR1 is SGHRS, CDR2 YFSETQ. The CDR3 is 15 amino acids. Described time point: persistent/refractory GD, antithyroid drugs over 5 years with positive TRAb. RNA isolated from PBMCs was used to make the TCR library. An endocrinology unit in Xi'an, China, supplied the patients.

The chain links TRBV5-1 to TRBJ2-3, with D possibly being TRBD1 or TRBD2 (5 bases each). This receptor was identified in a female donor with Graves disease. This specimen consisted of peripheral blood mononuclear cells (PBMCs), obtained when the disease was refractory, from a patient treated with antithyroid drugs. The CDR3 sequence: CASSDEGIYTDTQYF. The DNA for the CDR3 is TGCGCCAGCAGCGATGAGGGGATCTACACAGATACGCAGTATTTT.